These 10 T cell receptor beta chains came from one sample sequenced in a study of blood T cell repertoires in COVID-19 (dated by TCRdb to 2019 to 2021). Library preparation was by the immunoSEQ multiplex PCR assay. TCRdb's version of the immuneACCESS table is confined to in-frame rearrangements and falls short of the full clone set. An unresolved V gene accounts for under half of the shortfall where checked; the remainder is of unknown origin. The sample has more than 250,000 clones on record, more than 85% of them singletons. Clones ranked in the top ten supply around a sixth of the sample. The sample consisted of PBMCs or T cells enriched from blood (not recorded which). Source of these receptors: a woman aged 25 to 39 who had recovered from COVID-19.

The chain is built from TRBV5-1 and TRBJ1-2; D gene ambiguous. The CDR3 consists of 13 residues. Trimming shortened V by 0 bases and J by 3 bases, and 6 bases separated the two germline ends. Germline lookup yields CDR1 SGHRS and CDR2 YFSETQ. The CDR3: CASSLDRDYGYTF. CDR3 sequence (DNA): TGCGCCAGCAGCTTGGACAGAGACTATGGCTACACCTTC.

This clone appeared once. The V gene is TRBV18, the J gene TRBJ1-6; D perhaps matches TRBD1 (5 bases). V was trimmed by 4 bases and J by 10 bases, leaving 35 bases between them. The CDR3 loop spans 21 amino acids. Germline V gives CDR1 KGHSH, CDR2 LQKENI. The CDR3 DNA sequence: TGTGCCAGCTCACTGACGACGCAGGAGGGATCTCTCGGGGGTAGAGGATCACCCCTCCACTTT. Protein sequence: CASSLTTQEGSLGGRGSPLHF. Variable domain in full (rest from reference TRBV18 and TRBJ1-6): NAGVMQNPRHLVRRRGQEARLRCSPMKGHSHVYWYRQLPEEGLKFMVYLQKENIIDESGMPKERFSAEFPKEGPSILRIQQVVRGDSAAYFCASSLTTQEGSLGGRGSPLHFGNGTRLTVT.

The chain joins TRBV5-4 to TRBJ1-2; no clear D gene. CDR3 length equals 13 residues. Germline CDR1 reads SGHNT; CDR2 reads YYREEE (reference sequence). Deletions cut 2 bases from V and 8 bases from J, with 13 bases between. The CDR3 spells CASSFLSMSGYTF. The CDR3 DNA reads TGTGCCAGCAGCTTTCTGTCTATGTCGGGCTACACCTTC.

The chain recombines TRBV7-6 with TRBJ1-1, with D perhaps matching TRBD1 (5 bases). V lost 2 bases and J lost 3, with 7 bases in between. Germline values: CDR1 SGHVS, CDR2 FNYEAQ. The CDR3 has 13 amino acids. The CDR3 loop reads CASSLRQHTEAFF. In DNA form, the CDR3 reads TGTGCCAGCAGCTTAAGACAGCACACTGAAGCTTTCTTT.

V is TRBV6-1 and J is TRBJ2-3; D possibly corresponds to TRBD1 (5 bases). The CDR3 is made up of 16 amino acids. Germline V CDR1 and CDR2: MNHNS, SASEGT. Trimming pared 0 bases from V and 6 bases from J, leaving 16 bases between. The CDR3: CASSEADPLWGDTQYF. CDR3 coding DNA: TGTGCCAGCAGTGAAGCGGATCCCTTATGGGGCGATACGCAGTATTTT.

This chain links TRBV10-3 with TRBJ2-7; 8 bases are a match to TRBD2. Germline CDR1 ENHRY, CDR2 SYGVKD. This CDR3 has 16 residues. Trimming removed 6 bases from V and 3 bases from J; junction bases left unmatched: 13. The CDR3 region has the DNA TGTGCCATCAGCGGACTAGCTCCCCTGAAATACTACGAGCAGTACTTC. Translating gives CAISGLAPLKYYEQYF.

The chain joins TRBV24-1 to TRBJ1-6; TRBD1 might be the D (5 bases). The CDR3 length is 13 residues. The germline CDR1 and CDR2 sequences are KGHDR and SFDVKD. V lost 9 bases and J 1 base, leaving 6 bases between the germline ends. Written as DNA, the CDR3 is TGTGCCACCCAGGGATCCTATAATTCACCCCTCCACTTT. Translation gives CATQGSYNSPLHF.

This chain connects TRBV11-3 to TRBJ2-5; TRBD2 is a possible D gene (5 bases). V was cut by 0 bases and J by 5 bases, with 10 bases left in between. Germline lookup yields CDR1 SGHNT and CDR2 YENEEA. There are 14 residues in the CDR3. CDR3 protein: CASSLDGLGETQYF. The CDR3 DNA follows: TGTGCCAGCAGCTTAGACGGACTGGGGGAGACCCAGTACTTC.

The chain joins TRBV5-4 to TRBJ2-7; 7 bases map to TRBD1. With 4 bases clipped from V and 5 bases from J, the junction kept 15 bases outside the gene matches. Germline values: CDR1 SGHNT, CDR2 YYREEE (reference sequence). CDR3 length: 16 residues. CDR3 sequence: CASSQDARGRFHEQYF. CDR3 coding DNA: TGTGCCAGCAGCCAGGACGCAAGGGGGCGCTTCCACGAGCAGTACTTC. Full variable domain (missing parts from reference TRBV5-4 and TRBJ2-7): ETGVTQSPTHLIKTRGQQVTLRCSSQSGHNTVSWYQQALGQGPQFIFQYYREEENGRGNFPPRFSGLQFPNYSSELNVNALELDDSALYLCASSQDARGRFHEQYFGPGTRLTVT.

The V and J genes are TRBV19 and TRBJ2-1, with 7 bases matching TRBD2. Losses at the gene ends were 2 bases for V and 4 bases for J; bases not matched to a gene: 11. The length of the CDR3 is 17 residues. From germline, CDR1 is LNHDA and CDR2 SQIVND (reference sequence). The CDR3 sequence: CASSIYLPAGEYNEQFF. CDR3 DNA: TGTGCCAGTAGTATATACCTCCCGGCGGGGGAATACAATGAGCAGTTCTTC.